This T cell receptor beta chain was captured in a study of cytomegalovirus exposure and HLA in healthy donors. Study context: From donors who were HLA-typed, an early data release held around 80 million unique TCRs.

This clone has just a few counts. Its antigen is not known. This PCR relied on a set of 60 Vbeta primers and 13 Jbeta primers. Data came from immunoSEQ multiplex PCR; TCRdb stores just in-frame clones and leaves some out. The sample lists about 100,000 clones, under 80% seen once, with around 7% in the top ten. Study findings and constraints: Later on, an analysis found that several of the most significant clusters appeared to be linked to common viral pathogens, which included parvovirus B19. In an earlier analysis, in some 500 donors, most V segments appeared productive either ~90% or ~30% of the time. A few of the chains that were CMV-associated were confirmed in vitro to be specific for CMV antigens.

This CDR3 is built from 13 residues. CDR1 is PRHDT, CDR2 FYEKMQ, per germline (reference sequence). Trimming cost V 9 bases and J 1 base, with 12 bases left between them. The source is a man aged 40-49 years in good health and CMV-seropositive. This sequence joins TRBV13 and TRBJ1-1; D is perhaps TRBD1 (6 bases). Source material: PBMCs. The CDR3 spells CASWTVGNTEAFF. DNA for the CDR3: TGTGCCAGTTGGACAGTGGGGAACACTGAAGCTTTCTTT.